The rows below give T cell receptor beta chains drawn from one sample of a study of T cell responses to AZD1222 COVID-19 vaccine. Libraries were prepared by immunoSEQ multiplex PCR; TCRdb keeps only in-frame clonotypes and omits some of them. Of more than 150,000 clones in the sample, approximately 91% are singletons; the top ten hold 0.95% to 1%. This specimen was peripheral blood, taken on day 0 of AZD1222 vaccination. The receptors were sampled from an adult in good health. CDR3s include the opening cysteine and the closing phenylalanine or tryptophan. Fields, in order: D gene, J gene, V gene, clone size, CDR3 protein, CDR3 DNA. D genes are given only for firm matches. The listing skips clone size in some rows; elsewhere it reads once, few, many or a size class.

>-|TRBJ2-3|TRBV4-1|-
CASSDRGRTAGGDTQYF
TGCGCCAGCAGCGACCGGGGTCGGACAGCTGGGGGAGATACGCAGTATTTT
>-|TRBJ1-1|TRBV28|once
CASSDWDTEAFF
TGTGCCAGCAGTGATTGGGACACTGAAGCTTTCTTT
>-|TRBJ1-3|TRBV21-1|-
CASSKDPAVRGIYF
TGTGCCAGCAGCAAAGATCCGGCAGTCCGCGGCATATATTTT
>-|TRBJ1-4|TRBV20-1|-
CSAAYQEKLFF
TGCAGTGCCGCATATCAGGAAAAACTGTTTTTT
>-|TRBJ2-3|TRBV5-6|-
CASSLSSDEFGETTDTQYF
TGTGCCAGCAGCTTGAGTTCGGATGAGTTCGGGGAGACCACAGATACGCAGTATTTT
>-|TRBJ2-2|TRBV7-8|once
CASSQGSNTGELFF
TGTGCCAGCAGCCAGGGATCGAACACCGGGGAGCTGTTTTTT
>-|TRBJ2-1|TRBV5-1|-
CASSLDEAGPRNEQFF
TGCGCCAGCAGCTTGGATGAGGCAGGGCCGCGGAATGAGCAGTTCTTC
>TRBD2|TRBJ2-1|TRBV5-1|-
CASSFSLAGGGNEQFF
TGCGCCAGCAGCTTCTCCTTAGCGGGAGGAGGCAATGAGCAGTTCTTC
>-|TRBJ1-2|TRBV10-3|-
CAIRVDSTYGYTF
TGTGCCATCAGGGTGGACAGTACCTATGGCTACACCTTC
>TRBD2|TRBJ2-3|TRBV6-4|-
CASSEQSGGAPDTQYF
TGTGCCAGCAGTGAACAGAGCGGGGGGGCCCCAGATACGCAGTATTTT
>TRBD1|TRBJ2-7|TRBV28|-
CASSQLGQHYEQYF
TGTGCCAGCAGCCAACTGGGACAGCACTACGAGCAGTACTTC
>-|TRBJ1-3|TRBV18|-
CASSPASSGNTIYF
TGTGCCAGCTCACCTGCCAGCTCTGGAAACACCATATATTTT
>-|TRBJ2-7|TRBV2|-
CASSEGTISYEQYF
TGTGCCAGCAGTGAGGGGACAATTAGCTACGAGCAGTACTTC
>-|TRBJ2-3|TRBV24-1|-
CATSDLRGGGFLTDTQYF
TGTGCCACCAGTGATTTGAGGGGTGGAGGTTTCTTAACAGATACGCAGTATTTT
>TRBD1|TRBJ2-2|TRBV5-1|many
CASSLEQGTGELFF
TGCGCCAGCAGCTTGGAACAGGGGACCGGGGAGCTGTTTTTT
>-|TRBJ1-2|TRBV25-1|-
CASSVEGGFYGYTF
TGTGCCAGCAGCGTGGAAGGGGGATTCTATGGCTACACCTTC
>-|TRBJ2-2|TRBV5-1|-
CASSFGGPDTGELFF
TGCGCCAGCAGCTTCGGGGGCCCGGACACCGGGGAGCTGTTTTTT